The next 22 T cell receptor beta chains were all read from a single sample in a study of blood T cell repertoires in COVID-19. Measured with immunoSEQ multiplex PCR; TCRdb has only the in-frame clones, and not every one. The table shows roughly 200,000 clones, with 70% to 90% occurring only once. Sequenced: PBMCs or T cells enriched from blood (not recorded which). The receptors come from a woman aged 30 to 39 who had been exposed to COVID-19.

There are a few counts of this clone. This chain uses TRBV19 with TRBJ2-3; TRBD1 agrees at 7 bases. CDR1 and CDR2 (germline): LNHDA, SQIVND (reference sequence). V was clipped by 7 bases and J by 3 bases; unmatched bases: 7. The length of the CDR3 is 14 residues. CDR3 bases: TGTGCCAGTAAACAGGGGATCGGGACAGATACGCAGTATTTT. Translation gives CASKQGIGTDTQYF.

DNA of the CDR3: TGTGCCAGCAGCCCCCTCCCCGGACAGGGTTCCTACGAGCAGTACTTC. Translated, it gives CASSPLPGQGSYEQYF. The V and J genes are TRBV7-9 and TRBJ2-7; TRBD1 aligns across 8 bases. The germline V gene encodes CDR1 SEHNR and CDR2 FQNEAQ (reference sequence). The CDR3 runs to 16 residues. V was clipped by 5 bases and J by 1 base; unmatched bases: 10.

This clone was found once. DNA of the CDR3: TGTGCCAGCAGTGGGACAGCGAATAGATATAATTCACCCCTCCACTTT. It encodes CASSGTANRYNSPLHF. The chain employs TRBV6-1 and TRBJ1-6, with a possible D match to TRBD1 (6 bases). The V and J ends lost 4 bases and 4 bases respectively, with 14 bases between them. The CDR3 has 16 residues. The V gene's germline CDR1 is MNHNS and CDR2 SASEGT.

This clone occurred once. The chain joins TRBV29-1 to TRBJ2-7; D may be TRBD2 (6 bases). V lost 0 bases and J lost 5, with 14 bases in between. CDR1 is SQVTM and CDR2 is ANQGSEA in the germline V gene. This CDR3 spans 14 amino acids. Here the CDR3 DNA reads TGCAGCGTTGAAGATGAGTTCTCGGGGGACGAGCAGTACTTC. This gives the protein CSVEDEFSGDEQYF.

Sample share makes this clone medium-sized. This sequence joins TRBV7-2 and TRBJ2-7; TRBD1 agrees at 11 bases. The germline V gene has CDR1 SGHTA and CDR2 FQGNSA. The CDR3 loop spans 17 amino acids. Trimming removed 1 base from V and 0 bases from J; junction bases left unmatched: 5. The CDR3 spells CASSLGTGGFSSYEQYF. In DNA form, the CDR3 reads TGTGCCAGCAGCTTAGGGACAGGGGGCTTCAGCTCCTACGAGCAGTACTTC.

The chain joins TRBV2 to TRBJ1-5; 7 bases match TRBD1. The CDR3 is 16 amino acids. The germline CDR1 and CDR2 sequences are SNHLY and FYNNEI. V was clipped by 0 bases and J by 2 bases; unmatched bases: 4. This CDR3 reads CASSEATGRGNQPQHF. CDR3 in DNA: TGTGCCAGCAGTGAAGCGACAGGGAGAGGCAATCAGCCCCAGCATTTT.

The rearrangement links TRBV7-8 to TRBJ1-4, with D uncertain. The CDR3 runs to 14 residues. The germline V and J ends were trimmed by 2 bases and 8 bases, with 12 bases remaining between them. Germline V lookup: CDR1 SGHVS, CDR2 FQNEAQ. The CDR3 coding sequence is TGTGCCAGCAGCTTATTTGGAGGGTACGAAAAACTGTTTTTT. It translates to CASSLFGGYEKLFF.

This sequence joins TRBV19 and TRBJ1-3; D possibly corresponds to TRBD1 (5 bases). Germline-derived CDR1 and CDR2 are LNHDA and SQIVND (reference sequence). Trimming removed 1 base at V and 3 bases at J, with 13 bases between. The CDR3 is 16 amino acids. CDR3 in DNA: TGTGCCAGTAGTATAGTTCAGGGCGCCCGTGGAAACACCATATATTTT. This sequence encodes CASSIVQGARGNTIYF. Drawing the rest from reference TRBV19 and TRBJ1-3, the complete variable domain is DGGITQSPKYLFRKEGQNVTLSCEQNLNHDAMYWYRQDPGQGLRLIYYSQIVNDFQKGDIAEGYSVSREKKESFPLTVTSAQKNPTAFYLCASSIVQGARGNTIYFGEGSWLTVV.

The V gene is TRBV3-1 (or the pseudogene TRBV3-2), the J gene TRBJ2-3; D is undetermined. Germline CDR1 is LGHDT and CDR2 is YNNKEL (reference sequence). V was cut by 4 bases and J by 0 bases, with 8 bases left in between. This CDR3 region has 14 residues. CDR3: CASSRPGSTDTQYF. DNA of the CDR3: TGTGCCAGCAGCCGCCCCGGGAGCACAGATACGCAGTATTTT.

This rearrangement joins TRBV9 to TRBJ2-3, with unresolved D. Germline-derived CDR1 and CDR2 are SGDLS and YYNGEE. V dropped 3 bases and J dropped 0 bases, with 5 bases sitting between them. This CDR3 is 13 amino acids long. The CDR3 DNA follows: TGTGCCAGCAGCGCCAGGAGCACAGATACGCAGTATTTT. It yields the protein CASSARSTDTQYF. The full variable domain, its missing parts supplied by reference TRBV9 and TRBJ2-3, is DSGVTQTPKHLITATGQRVTLRCSPRSGDLSVYWYQQSLDQGLQFLIQYYNGEERAKGNILERFSAQQFPDLHSELNLSSLELGDSALYFCASSARSTDTQYFGPGTRLTVL.

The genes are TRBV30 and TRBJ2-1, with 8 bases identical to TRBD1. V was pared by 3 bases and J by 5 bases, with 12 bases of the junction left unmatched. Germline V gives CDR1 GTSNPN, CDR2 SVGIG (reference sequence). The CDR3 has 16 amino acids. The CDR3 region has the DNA TGTGCCTGGAGAGCCCCGGCGTGGGGACAGGACAATGAGCAGTTCTTC. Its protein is CAWRAPAWGQDNEQFF.

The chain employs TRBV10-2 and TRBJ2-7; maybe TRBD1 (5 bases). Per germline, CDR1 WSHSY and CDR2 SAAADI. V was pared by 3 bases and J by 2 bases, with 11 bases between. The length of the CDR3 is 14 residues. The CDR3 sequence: CASSEAGSTYEQYF. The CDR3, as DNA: TGCGCCAGCAGTGAAGCAGGGTCGACCTACGAGCAGTACTTC.

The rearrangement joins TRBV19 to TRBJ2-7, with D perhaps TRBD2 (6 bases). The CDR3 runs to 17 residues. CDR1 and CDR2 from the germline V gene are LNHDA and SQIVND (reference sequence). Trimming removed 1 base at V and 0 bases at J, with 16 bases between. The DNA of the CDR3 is TGTGCCAGTAGTATAGTTCCGGGACTCGCGGGCTCCTACGAGCAGTACTTC. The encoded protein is CASSIVPGLAGSYEQYF.

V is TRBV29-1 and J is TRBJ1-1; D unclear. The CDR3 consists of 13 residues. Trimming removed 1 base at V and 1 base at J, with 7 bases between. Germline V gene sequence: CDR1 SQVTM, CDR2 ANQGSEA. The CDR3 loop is CSVEGQQNTEAFF. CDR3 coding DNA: TGCAGCGTTGAAGGGCAACAGAACACTGAAGCTTTCTTT.

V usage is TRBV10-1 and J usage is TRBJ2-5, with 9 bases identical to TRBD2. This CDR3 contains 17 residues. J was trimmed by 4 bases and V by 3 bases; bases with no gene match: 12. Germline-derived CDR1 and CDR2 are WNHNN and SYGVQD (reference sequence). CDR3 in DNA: TGCGCCAGCAGTGAAGGGGACTTCGGCGGGAGGGGAGAGACCCAGTACTTC. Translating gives CASSEGDFGGRGETQYF.

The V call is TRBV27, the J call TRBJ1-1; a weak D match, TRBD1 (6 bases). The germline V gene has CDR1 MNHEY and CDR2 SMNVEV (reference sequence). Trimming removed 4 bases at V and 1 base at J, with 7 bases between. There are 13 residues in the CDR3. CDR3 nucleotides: TGTGCCAGCAGTTGGGGACAGAACACTGAAGCTTTCTTT. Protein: CASSWGQNTEAFF.

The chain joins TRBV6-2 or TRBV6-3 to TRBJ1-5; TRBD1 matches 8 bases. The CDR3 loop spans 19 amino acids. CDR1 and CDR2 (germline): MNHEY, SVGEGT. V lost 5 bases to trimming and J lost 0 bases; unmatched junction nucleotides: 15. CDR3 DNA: TGTGCCAGCAGTCATCTAGGGACAGGACAACTTTATAGCAATCAGCCCCAGCATTTT. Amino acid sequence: CASSHLGTGQLYSNQPQHF.

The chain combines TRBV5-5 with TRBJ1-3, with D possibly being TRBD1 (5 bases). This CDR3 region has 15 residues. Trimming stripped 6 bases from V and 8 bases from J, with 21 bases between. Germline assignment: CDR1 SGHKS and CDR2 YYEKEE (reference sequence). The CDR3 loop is CASTTPGVLQDTIYF. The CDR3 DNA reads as TGTGCCAGCACGACCCCGGGGGTATTGCAAGACACCATATATTTT.

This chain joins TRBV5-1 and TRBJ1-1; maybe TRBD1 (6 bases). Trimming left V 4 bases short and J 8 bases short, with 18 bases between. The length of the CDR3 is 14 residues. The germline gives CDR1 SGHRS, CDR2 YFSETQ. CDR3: CASSQAGGLVEAFF. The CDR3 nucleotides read TGCGCCAGCAGCCAGGCCGGGGGGCTTGTAGAAGCTTTCTTT.

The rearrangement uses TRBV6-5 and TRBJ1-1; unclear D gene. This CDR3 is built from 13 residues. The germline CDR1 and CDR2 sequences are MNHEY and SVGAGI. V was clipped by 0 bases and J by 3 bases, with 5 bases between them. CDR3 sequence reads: CASSYSSDTEAFF. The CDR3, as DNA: TGTGCCAGCAGTTACTCGTCAGACACTGAAGCTTTCTTT.

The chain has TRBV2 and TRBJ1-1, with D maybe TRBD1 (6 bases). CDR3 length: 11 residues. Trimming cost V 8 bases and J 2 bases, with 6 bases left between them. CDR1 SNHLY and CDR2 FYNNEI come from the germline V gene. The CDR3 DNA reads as TGTGCCAGCGGGACAAACACTGAAGCTTTCTTT. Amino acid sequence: CASGTNTEAFF.

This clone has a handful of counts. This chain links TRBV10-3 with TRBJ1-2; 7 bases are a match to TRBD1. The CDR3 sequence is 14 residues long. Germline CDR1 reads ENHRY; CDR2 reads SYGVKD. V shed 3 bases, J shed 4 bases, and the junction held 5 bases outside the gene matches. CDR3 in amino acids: CAISDDRVFYGYTF. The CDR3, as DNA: TGTGCCATCAGTGATGACAGGGTGTTCTATGGCTACACCTTC.